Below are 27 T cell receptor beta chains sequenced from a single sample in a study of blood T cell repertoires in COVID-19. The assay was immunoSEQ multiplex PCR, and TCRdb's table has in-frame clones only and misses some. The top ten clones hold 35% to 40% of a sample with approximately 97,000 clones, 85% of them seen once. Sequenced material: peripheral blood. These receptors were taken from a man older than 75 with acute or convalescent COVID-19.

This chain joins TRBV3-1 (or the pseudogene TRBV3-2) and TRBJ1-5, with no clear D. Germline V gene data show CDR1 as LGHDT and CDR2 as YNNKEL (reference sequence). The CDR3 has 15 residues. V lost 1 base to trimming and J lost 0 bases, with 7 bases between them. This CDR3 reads CASSQGRGSNQPQHF. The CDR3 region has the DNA TGTGCCAGCAGCCAAGGGCGGGGTAGCAATCAGCCCCAGCATTTT.

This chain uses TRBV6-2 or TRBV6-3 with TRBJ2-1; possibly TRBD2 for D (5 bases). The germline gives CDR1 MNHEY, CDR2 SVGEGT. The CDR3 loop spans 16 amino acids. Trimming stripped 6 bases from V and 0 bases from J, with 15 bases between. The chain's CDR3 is CASSDARGFSYNEQFF. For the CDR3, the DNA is TGTGCCAGCAGCGACGCTCGGGGTTTCTCCTACAATGAGCAGTTCTTC.

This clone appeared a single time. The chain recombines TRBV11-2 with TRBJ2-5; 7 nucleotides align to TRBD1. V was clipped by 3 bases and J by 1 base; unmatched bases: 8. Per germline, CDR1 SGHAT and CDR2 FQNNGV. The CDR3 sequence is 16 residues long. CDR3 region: CASSLPDRILQETQYF. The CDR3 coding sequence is TGTGCCAGCAGCTTGCCGGACAGGATTCTCCAAGAGACCCAGTACTTC.

The CDR3 region has the DNA TGTGCCAGCAGCTTCAGGGGTGGAAGGGATCAGCCCCAGCATTTT. Translation gives CASSFRGGRDQPQHF. This chain links TRBV5-6 with TRBJ1-5, with D perhaps TRBD1 (6 bases). V lost 2 bases to trimming and J lost 5 bases, with 14 bases between them. The CDR3 is 15 residues long. Germline V gives CDR1 SGHDT, CDR2 YYEEEE.

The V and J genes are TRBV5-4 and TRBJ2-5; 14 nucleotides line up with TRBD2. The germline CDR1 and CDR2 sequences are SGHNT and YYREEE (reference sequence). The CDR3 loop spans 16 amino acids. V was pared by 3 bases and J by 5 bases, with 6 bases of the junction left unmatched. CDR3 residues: CASSSGLAGGRETQYF. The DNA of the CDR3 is TGTGCCAGCAGCTCAGGACTAGCGGGAGGACGGGAGACCCAGTACTTC. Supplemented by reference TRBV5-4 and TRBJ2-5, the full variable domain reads ETGVTQSPTHLIKTRGQQVTLRCSSQSGHNTVSWYQQALGQGPQFIFQYYREEENGRGNFPPRFSGLQFPNYSSELNVNALELDDSALYLCASSSGLAGGRETQYFGPGTRLLVL.

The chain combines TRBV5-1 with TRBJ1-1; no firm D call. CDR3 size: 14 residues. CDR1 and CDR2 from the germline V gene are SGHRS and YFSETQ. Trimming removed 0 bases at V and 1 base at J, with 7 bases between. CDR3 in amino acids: CASSLGSGNTEAFF. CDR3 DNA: TGCGCCAGCAGCTTGGGCTCGGGGAACACTGAAGCTTTCTTT.

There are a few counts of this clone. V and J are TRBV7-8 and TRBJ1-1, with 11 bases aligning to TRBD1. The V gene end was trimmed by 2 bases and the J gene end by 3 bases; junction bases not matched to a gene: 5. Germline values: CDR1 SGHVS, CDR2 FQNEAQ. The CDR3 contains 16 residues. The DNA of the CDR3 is TGTGCCAGCAGCTTACGGACAGGGGGCGCTTACACTGAAGCTTTCTTT. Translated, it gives CASSLRTGGAYTEAFF.

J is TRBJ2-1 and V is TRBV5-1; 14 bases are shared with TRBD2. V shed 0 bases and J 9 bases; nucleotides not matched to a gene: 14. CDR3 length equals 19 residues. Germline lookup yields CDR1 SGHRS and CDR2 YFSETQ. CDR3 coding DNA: TGCGCCAGCAGCTTGGTGTTGTCAGGCGGGACTAGCGGGAGTGGTGAGCAGTTCTTC. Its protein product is CASSLVLSGGTSGSGEQFF.

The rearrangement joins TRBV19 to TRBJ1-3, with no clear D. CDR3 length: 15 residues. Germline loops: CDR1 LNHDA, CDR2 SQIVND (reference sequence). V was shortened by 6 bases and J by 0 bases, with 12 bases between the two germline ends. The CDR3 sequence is CASRRAEFSGNTIYF. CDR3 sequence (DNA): TGTGCCAGTAGGAGGGCGGAATTCTCTGGAAACACCATATATTTT. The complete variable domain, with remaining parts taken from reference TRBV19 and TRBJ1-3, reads DGGITQSPKYLFRKEGQNVTLSCEQNLNHDAMYWYRQDPGQGLRLIYYSQIVNDFQKGDIAEGYSVSREKKESFPLTVTSAQKNPTAFYLCASRRAEFSGNTIYFGEGSWLTVV.

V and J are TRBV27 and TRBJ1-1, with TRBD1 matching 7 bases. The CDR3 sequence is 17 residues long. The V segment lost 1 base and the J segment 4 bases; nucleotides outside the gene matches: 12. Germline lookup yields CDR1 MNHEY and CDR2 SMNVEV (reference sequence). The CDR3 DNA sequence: TGTGCCAGCAGTTTATTACTCCGGACAGGAGGGGCCACTGAAGCTTTCTTT. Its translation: CASSLLLRTGGATEAFF.

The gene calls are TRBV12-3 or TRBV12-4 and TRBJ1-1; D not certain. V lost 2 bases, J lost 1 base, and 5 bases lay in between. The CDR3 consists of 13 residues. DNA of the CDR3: TGTGCCAGCAGTTTAAACAGGAACACTGAAGCTTTCTTT. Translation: CASSLNRNTEAFF.

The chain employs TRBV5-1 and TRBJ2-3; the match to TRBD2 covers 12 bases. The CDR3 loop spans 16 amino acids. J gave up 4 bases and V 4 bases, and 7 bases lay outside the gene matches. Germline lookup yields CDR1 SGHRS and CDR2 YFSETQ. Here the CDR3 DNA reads TGCGCCAGCAGCGTCCAGACTAGCGGGAGTTCAGATACGCAGTATTTT. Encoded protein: CASSVQTSGSSDTQYF.

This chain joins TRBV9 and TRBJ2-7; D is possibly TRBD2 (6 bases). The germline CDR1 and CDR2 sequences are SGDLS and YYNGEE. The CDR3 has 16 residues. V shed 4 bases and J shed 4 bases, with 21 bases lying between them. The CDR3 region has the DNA TGTGCCAGCAGCCTCAGCCAGGAGGGGCGTCGGTACGAGCAGTACTTC. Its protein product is CASSLSQEGRRYEQYF. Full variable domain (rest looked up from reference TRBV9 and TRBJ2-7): DSGVTQTPKHLITATGQRVTLRCSPRSGDLSVYWYQQSLDQGLQFLIQYYNGEERAKGNILERFSAQQFPDLHSELNLSSLELGDSALYFCASSLSQEGRRYEQYFGPGTRLTVT.

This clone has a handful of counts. The CDR3 nucleotides read TGCGCCAGCAGCCAAGATTCGGGGGGGGAGTATGAAAAACTGTTTTTT. It specifies CASSQDSGGEYEKLFF. This chain joins TRBV4-3 and TRBJ1-4; tentatively, D is TRBD1 (5 bases). Trimming removed 0 bases at V and 6 bases at J, with 14 bases between. The germline V gene encodes CDR1 LGHNA and CDR2 YSLEER. The CDR3 is made up of 16 amino acids.

The DNA of the CDR3 is TGTGTGACCCGGGACACTGAAGCTTTCTTT. Its translation is CVTRDTEAFF. The chain uses TRBV28 and TRBJ1-1, with D uncertain. Germline lookup yields CDR1 MDHEN and CDR2 SYDVKM. CDR3 length: 10 amino acids.

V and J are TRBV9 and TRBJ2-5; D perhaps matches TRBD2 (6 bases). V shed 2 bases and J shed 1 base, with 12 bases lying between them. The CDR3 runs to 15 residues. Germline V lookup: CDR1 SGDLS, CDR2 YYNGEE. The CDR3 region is CASSVGTSTQETQYF. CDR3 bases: TGTGCCAGCAGCGTGGGGACTTCGACCCAAGAGACCCAGTACTTC.

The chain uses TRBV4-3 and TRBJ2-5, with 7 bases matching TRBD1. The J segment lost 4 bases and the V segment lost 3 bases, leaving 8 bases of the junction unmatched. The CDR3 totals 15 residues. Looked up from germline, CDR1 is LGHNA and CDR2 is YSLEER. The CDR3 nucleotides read TGCGCCAGCAGCCACCGCGAAGGGGGCGCAGAGACCCAGTACTTC. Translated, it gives CASSHREGGAETQYF.

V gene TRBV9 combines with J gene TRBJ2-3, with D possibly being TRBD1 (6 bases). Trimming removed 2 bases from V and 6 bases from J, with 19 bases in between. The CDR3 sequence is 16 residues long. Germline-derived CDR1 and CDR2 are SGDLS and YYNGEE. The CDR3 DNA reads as TGTGCCAGCAGCGTCCAGACAGGCCAAACGACGGATACGCAGTATTTT. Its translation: CASSVQTGQTTDTQYF.

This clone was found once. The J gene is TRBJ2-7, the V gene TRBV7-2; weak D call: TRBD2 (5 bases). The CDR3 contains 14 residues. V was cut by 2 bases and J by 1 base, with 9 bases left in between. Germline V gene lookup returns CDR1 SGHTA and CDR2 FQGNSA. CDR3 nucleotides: TGTGCCAGCAGCTTATCTCGGGGTTCCTACGAGCAGTACTTC. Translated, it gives CASSLSRGSYEQYF.

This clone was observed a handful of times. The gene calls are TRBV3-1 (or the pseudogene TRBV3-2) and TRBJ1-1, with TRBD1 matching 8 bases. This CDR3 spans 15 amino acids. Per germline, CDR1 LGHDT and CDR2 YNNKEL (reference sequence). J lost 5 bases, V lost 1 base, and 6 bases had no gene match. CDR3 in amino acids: CASSQGTGLGTEAFF. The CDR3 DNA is TGTGCCAGCAGCCAAGGGACAGGGCTAGGTACTGAAGCTTTCTTT.

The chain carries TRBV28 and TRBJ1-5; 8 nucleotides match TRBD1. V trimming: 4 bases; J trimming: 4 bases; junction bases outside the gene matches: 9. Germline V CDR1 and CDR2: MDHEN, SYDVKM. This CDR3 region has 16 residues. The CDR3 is CASSSFGTGRNQPQHF. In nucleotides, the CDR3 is TGTGCCAGCAGTTCCTTCGGGACAGGCCGGAATCAGCCCCAGCATTTT.

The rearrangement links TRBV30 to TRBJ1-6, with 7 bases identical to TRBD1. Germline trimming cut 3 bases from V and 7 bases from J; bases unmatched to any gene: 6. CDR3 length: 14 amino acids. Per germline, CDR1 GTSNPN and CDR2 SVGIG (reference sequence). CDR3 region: CAWSPGTENSPLHF. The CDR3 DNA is TGTGCCTGGAGCCCTGGGACAGAGAATTCACCCCTCCACTTT.

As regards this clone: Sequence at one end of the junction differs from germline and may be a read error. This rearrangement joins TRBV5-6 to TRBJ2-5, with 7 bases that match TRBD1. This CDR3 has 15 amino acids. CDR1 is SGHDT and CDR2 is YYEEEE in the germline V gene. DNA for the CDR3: TGTGCCAGCAGCTTCGGGACAGCCGGACAAGGGACCCAGTACTTC. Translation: CASSFGTAGQGTQYF.

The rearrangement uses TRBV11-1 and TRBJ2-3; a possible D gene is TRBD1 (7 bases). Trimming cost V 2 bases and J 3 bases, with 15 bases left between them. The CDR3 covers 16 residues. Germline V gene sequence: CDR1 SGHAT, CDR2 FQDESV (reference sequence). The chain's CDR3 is CASSLMSRGVTDTQYF. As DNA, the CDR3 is TGTGCCAGCAGCTTAATGAGCAGGGGGGTGACAGATACGCAGTATTTT.

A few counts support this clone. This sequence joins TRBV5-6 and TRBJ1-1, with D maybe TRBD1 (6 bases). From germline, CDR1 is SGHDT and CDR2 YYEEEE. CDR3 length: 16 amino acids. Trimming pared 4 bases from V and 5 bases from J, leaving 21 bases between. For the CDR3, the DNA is TGTGCCAGCAGCCCAGTTATCAAACAGGGAGGGACTGAAGCTTTCTTT. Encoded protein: CASSPVIKQGGTEAFF.

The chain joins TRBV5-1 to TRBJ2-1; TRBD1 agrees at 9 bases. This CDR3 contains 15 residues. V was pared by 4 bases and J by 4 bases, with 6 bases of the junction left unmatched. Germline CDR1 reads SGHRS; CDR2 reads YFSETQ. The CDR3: CASSVGGTGYNEQFF. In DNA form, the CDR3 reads TGCGCCAGCAGCGTAGGTGGGACAGGGTACAATGAGCAGTTCTTC.

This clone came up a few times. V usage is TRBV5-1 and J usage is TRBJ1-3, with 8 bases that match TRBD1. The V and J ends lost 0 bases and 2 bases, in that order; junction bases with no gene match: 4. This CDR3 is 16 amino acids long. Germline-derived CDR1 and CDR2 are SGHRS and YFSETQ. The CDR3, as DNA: TGCGCCAGCAGCTTGGCCGACAGGGGAGCTGGAAACACCATATATTTT. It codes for CASSLADRGAGNTIYF.